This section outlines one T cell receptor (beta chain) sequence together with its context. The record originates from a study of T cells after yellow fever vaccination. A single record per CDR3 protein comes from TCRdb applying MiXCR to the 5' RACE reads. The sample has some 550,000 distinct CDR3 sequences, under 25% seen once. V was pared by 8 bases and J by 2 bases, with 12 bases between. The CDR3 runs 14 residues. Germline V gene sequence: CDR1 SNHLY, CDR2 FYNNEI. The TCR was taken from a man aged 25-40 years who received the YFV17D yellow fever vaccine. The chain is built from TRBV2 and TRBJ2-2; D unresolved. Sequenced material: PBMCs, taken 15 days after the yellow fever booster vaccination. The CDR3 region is CASRATQNTGELFF. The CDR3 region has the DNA TGTGCCAGCCGCGCGACCCAAAACACCGGGGAGCTGTTTTTT.